A single TCR beta chain is shown here with its context. Per the original data handling: Amplification from reference gene primers served as the basis for estimated nucleated cell counts. Libraries were prepared by immunoSEQ multiplex PCR; TCRdb keeps only in-frame clonotypes and omits some of them. The D gene and trimming were derived from the DNA, and the V and J assignments and clone size from that table. Here the sample spans 250,000 to 400,000 clones, approximately 89% being singletons. The data were obtained in a study of blood T cell repertoires in COVID-19. Sequenced input: peripheral blood. This TCR derives from a woman aged 30 to 39 with COVID-19, enrolled during active disease.

As DNA, the CDR3 is TGTGCCAGTAGTATATGGAGCGGAAATCAGCCCCAGCATTTT. Protein product: CASSIWSGNQPQHF. The chain is built from TRBV19 and TRBJ1-5; D remains unclear. The germline V and J ends were trimmed by 2 bases and 4 bases, with 9 bases remaining between them. Per germline, CDR1 LNHDA and CDR2 SQIVND (reference sequence). The CDR3 is 14 amino acids.